Below are 15 T cell receptor beta chains sequenced from a single sample in a study of T cells in Graves' hyperthyroidism and ophthalmopathy. RNA transcripts served as the template for amplifying TCR beta CDR3 regions. Researchers ran a first-round RT-PCR on the TCR CDR3 using the HTBI primer set. TCRdb re-derived calls from the multiplex PCR reads in MiXCR, one entry per CDR3 protein. This table holds about 600,000 distinct CDR3 sequences, about 14% found once. Sequences were obtained from blood. These receptors were collected from a woman aged 45-65 years with Graves' ophthalmopathy.

In its sample, this clonotype was seen many times. The genes are TRBV7-9 and TRBJ2-7; no clear D. The CDR3 sequence is 14 residues long. V lost 4 bases and J 2 bases, leaving 12 bases between the germline ends. CDR1 SEHNR and CDR2 FQNEAQ come from the germline V gene (reference sequence). CDR3 protein: CASSSQPRTYEQYF. The CDR3 nucleotides read TGTGCCAGCAGCTCCCAACCGCGAACCTACGAGCAGTACTTC.

Concerning this clonotype: A much larger clone lies one base from this, so it may be a read error. The chain has TRBV27 and TRBJ2-3; D gene uncertain. The CDR3 has 14 amino acids. With 11 bases removed from V and 4 bases from J, the gap between germline ends came to 19 bases. Germline CDR1 and CDR2: MNHEY and SMNVEV (reference sequence). The CDR3 protein is CAGNLVGPSDTQYF. In DNA form, the CDR3 reads TGTGCCGGCAACTTGGTAGGCCCCTCAGATACGCAGTATTTT.

This clonotype was counted at least ten times. This CDR3 is CASSLGASPLDEQYF. CDR3 DNA: TGTGCCAGCAGTTTGGGAGCTAGCCCCTTGGACGAGCAGTACTTC. The chain has TRBV28 and TRBJ2-7; tentative D call: TRBD2 (5 bases). CDR3 length equals 15 residues. CDR1 is MDHEN and CDR2 is SYDVKM in the germline V gene. V dropped 3 bases and J dropped 5 bases, with 17 bases sitting between them.

In this sample, this clonotype turned up many times. The chain joins TRBV27 to TRBJ1-1; D is possibly TRBD1 (5 bases). Germline V gene lookup returns CDR1 MNHEY and CDR2 SMNVEV (reference sequence). The length of the CDR3 is 17 residues. V lost 6 bases and J lost 5, with 25 bases in between. The CDR3 spells CASSSLGRKGYRTEAFF. CDR3 DNA: TGTGCCAGCAGCAGCCTTGGACGGAAGGGGTATCGAACTGAAGCTTTCTTT.

V is TRBV6-1 and J is TRBJ2-2; D is uncertain. CDR1 and CDR2 from the germline V gene are MNHNS and SASEGT. V lost 9 bases to trimming and J lost 3 bases, with 11 bases between them. The CDR3 has 13 amino acids. This CDR3 is CARSERHTGELFF. DNA of the CDR3: TGTGCCAGGTCAGAGAGACACACCGGGGAGCTGTTTTTT.

This clonotype was detected ten times or more. V gene TRBV27 combines with J gene TRBJ2-1; 12 nucleotides line up with TRBD2. The CDR3 contains 16 residues. The junction had 11 bases not matched to a gene; V was cut back by 5 bases and J by 9 bases. The germline V gene has CDR1 MNHEY and CDR2 SMNVEV (reference sequence). CDR3 DNA: TGTGCCAGCAGTGTCCTAGCGGGAGGGCCGAATGGTGAGCAGTTCTTC. This encodes CASSVLAGGPNGEQFF.

Many counts were recorded for this clonotype. The V gene is TRBV28, the J gene TRBJ2-4; TRBD2 matches at 9 bases. Unmatched junction bases numbered 13, after V lost 5 bases and J lost 8 bases. From germline, CDR1 is MDHEN and CDR2 SYDVKM. The CDR3 has 16 residues. CDR3 bases: TGTGCCAGCAGTCGCCTTAGCGGGAGAGGGTTAGACATTCAGTACTTC. Protein: CASSRLSGRGLDIQYF.

This chain links TRBV14 with TRBJ1-3; D remains ambiguous. CDR1 is SGHDN and CDR2 is FVKESK in the germline V gene. V was pared by 0 bases and J by 0 bases, with 12 bases between. The CDR3 loop spans 17 amino acids. The CDR3 sequence: CASSQDLGLGSGNTIYF. CDR3 DNA: TGTGCCAGCAGCCAAGATCTCGGCCTGGGCTCTGGAAACACCATATATTTT. Full variable domain (missing parts from reference TRBV14 and TRBJ1-3): EAGVTQFPSHSVIEKGQTVTLRCDPISGHDNLYWYRRVMGKEIKFLLHFVKESKQDESGMPNNRFLAERTGGTYSTLKVQPAELEDSGVYFCASSQDLGLGSGNTIYFGEGSWLTVV.

In this sample, this clonotype turned up many times. The chain has TRBV20-1 and TRBJ2-7; 8 nucleotides match TRBD1. With 5 bases clipped from V and 5 bases from J, the junction kept 11 bases outside the gene matches. This CDR3 region has 14 residues. Germline CDR1 and CDR2: DFQATT and SNEGSKA (reference sequence). CDR3 DNA sequence: TGCAGTGCTTCTAAAGTCCAGGGGGCTGACGAGCAGTACTTC. It is translated as CSASKVQGADEQYF.

This clonotype came up a few times. V usage is TRBV9 and J usage is TRBJ2-2; tentative D call: TRBD1 (5 bases). The ends were cut back, 4 bases at V and 0 bases at J, with 10 bases in the middle. CDR3 length: 15 residues. Germline lookup yields CDR1 SGDLS and CDR2 YYNGEE. The CDR3 sequence is CASSSDSTNTGELFF. The DNA for the CDR3 is TGTGCCAGCAGCTCCGACAGCACGAACACCGGGGAGCTGTTTTTT.

To note about this clonotype: Sequence at one end of the junction differs from germline and may be a read error. The rearrangement uses TRBV5-6 and TRBJ2-1, with D maybe TRBD2 (9 bases). This CDR3 has 21 amino acids. The germline gives CDR1 SGHDT, CDR2 YYEEEE. The CDR3 DNA is TGTGCCAGCAGCTTGTTGCCGGACAGGGCGGTGACTAGCGGAGAATACAATGAGCAGTCCTTC. It specifies CASSLLPDRAVTSGEYNEQSF.

This clonotype was picked up many times. The rearrangement joins TRBV5-1 to TRBJ2-3, with D maybe TRBD2 (7 bases). CDR3 length: 14 residues. The germline CDR1 and CDR2 sequences are SGHRS and YFSETQ. V was shortened by 7 bases and J by 1 base, with 13 bases between the two germline ends. The CDR3 reads CASEGGGGTDTQYF. CDR3 sequence (DNA): TGCGCCAGCGAGGGAGGGGGTGGCACAGATACGCAGTATTTT. Based on the CDR3 plus reference TRBV5-1 and TRBJ2-3, the full variable domain is KAGVTQTPRYLIKTRGQQVTLSCSPISGHRSVSWYQQTPGQGLQFLFEYFSETQRNKGNFPGRFSGRQFSNSRSEMNVSTLELGDSALYLCASEGGGGTDTQYFGPGTRLTVL.

This clonotype was seen repeatedly, ten times or more. The chain recombines TRBV2 with TRBJ1-5, with a tentative D call TRBD1 (6 bases). This CDR3 contains 17 residues. V was cut by 5 bases and J by 3 bases, with 20 bases left in between. CDR1 is SNHLY, CDR2 FYNNEI, per germline. The CDR3 sequence is CASSKPGGGSFNQPQHF. In nucleotides, the CDR3 is TGTGCCAGCAGTAAACCTGGAGGGGGGAGTTTCAATCAGCCCCAGCATTTT.

This clonotype occurred many times. The chain couples TRBV19 to TRBJ2-7; 9 bases align to TRBD2. Germline V CDR1 and CDR2: LNHDA, SQIVND (reference sequence). This CDR3 region has 14 residues. With V trimmed by 5 bases and J by 3 bases, 5 bases remained unmatched. CDR3 bases: TGTGCCAGTAGTCCAGCGGGAGGAGGCTACGAGCAGTACTTC. Translating it yields CASSPAGGGYEQYF.

This clonotype was seen repeatedly, ten times or more. The V gene is TRBV9, the J gene TRBJ2-7; TRBD2 matches at 7 bases. CDR3 length equals 15 residues. Germline CDR1 and CDR2: SGDLS and YYNGEE. V shed 7 bases and J 5 bases; nucleotides not matched to a gene: 15. The CDR3 spells CASGRASGTPNEQYF. DNA for the CDR3: TGTGCCAGCGGGAGGGCTAGCGGAACCCCTAACGAGCAGTACTTC.